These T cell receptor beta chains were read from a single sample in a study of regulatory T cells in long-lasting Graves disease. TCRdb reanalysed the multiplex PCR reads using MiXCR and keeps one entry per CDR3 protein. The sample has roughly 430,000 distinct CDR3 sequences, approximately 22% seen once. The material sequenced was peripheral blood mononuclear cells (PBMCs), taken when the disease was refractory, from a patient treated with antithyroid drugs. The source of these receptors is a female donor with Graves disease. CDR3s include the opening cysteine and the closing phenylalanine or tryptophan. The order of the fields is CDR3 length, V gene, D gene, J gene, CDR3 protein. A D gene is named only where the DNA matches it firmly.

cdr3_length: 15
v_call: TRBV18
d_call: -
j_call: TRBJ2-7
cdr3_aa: CASSPPGGQLYEQYF

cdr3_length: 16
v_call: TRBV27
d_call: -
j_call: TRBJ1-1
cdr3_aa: CASSPLTQTEGTEAFF

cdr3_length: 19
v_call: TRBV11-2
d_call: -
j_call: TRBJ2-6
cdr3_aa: CASSLDPPTGTLVANVLTF

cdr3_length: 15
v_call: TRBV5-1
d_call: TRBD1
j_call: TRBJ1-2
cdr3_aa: CASSETDRKHYGYTF

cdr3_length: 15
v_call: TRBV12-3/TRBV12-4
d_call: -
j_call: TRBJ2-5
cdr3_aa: CASSSPQGNQETQYF

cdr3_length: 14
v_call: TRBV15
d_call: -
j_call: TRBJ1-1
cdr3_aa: CATSRGGSNTEAFF

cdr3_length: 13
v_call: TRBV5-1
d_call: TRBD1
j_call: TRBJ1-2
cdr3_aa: CASSLQGAWGYTF

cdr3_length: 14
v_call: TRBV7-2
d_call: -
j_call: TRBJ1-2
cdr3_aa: CASSSAGQHYGYTF

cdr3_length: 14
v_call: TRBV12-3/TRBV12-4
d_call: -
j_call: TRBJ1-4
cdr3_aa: CASSPATTNEKLFF

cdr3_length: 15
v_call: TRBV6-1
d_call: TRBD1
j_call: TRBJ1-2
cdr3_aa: CASSQWDRVDYGYTF

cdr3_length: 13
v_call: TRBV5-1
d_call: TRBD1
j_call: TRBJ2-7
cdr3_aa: CASAQGASYEQYF

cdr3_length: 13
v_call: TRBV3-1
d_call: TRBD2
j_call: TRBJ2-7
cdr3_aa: CASSWDYLQEQYF

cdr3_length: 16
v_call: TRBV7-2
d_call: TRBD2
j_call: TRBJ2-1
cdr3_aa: CASSLAGTIAGNEQFF

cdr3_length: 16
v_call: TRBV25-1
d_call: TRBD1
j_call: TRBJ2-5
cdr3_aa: CASSALDRVDQETQYF

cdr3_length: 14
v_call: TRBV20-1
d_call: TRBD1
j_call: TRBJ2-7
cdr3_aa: CSAAIPGQGYEQYF

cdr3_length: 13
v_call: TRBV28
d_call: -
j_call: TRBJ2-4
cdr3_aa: CASTPGSQNIQYF

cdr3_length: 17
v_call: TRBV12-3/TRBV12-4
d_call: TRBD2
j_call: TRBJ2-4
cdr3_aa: CASSLGGGGRSKNIQYF

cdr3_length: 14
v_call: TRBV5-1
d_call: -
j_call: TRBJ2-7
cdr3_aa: CASSAGTEPYQQYF

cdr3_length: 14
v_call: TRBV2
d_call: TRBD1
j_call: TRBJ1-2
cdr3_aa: CASSLTGGSVGYTF

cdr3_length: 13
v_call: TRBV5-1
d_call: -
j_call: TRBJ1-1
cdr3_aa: CASRNNSQFAAFF

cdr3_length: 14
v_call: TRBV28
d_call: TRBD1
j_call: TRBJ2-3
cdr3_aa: CASRNRGRIDTQYF

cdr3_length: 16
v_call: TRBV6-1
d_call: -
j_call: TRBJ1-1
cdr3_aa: CASSEWGNFMNTEAFF

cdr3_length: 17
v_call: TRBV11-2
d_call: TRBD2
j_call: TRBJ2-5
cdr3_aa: CASSPLGSGSLSETQYF

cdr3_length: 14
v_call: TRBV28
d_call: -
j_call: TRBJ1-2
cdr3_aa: CASSSVWVNYGYTF

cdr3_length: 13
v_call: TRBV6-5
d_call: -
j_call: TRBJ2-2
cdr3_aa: CASSYSIGGELFF

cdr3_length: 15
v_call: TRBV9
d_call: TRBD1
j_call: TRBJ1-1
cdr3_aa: CASSKEGDRATEAFF

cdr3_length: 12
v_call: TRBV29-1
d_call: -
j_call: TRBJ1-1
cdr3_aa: CTGKGSNTEAFF

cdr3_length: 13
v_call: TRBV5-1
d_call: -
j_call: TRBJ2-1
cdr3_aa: CASARQGHNEQFF

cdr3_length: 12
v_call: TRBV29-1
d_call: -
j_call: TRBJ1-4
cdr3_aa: CSVVGSNEKLFF

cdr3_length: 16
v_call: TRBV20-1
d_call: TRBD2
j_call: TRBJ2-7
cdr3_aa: CSASRPRLAGRYEQYF

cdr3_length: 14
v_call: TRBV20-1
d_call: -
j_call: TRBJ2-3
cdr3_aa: CSARTVQGTDTQYF

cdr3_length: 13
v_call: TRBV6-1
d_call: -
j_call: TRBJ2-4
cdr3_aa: CASGVARKNIQYF

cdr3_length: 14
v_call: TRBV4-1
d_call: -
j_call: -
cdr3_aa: CASSQEGGAYEQYF

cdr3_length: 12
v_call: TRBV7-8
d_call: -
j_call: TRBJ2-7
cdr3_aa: CASSSLGDEQYF

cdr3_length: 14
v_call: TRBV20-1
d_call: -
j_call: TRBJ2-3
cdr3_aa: CSARGAPSTDTQYF

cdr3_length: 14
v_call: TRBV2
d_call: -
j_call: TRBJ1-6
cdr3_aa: CASRVDSYNSPLHF

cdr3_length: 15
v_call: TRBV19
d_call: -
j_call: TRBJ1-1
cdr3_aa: CASRKQAFVGTEAFF

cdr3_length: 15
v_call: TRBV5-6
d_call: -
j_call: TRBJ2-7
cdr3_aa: CASSLAGRTSYEQYF

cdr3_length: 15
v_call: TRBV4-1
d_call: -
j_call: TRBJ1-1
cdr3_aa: CASSPPLTVNTEAFF

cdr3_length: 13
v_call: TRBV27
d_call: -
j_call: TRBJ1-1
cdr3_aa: CASSLRRVSEAFF

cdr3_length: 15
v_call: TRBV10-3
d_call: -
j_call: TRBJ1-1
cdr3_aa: CAISESRDPNTEAFF

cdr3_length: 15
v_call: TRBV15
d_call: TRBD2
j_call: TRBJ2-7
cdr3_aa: CATSDRTSGSYEQYF

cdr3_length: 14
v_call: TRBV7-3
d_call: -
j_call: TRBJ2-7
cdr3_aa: CASSMNRKTYEQYF

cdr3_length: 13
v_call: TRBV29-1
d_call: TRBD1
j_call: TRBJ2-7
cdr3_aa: CSVYPTGDPEQYF

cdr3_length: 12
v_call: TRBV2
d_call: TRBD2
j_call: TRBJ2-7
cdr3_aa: CASSPGGYEQYF

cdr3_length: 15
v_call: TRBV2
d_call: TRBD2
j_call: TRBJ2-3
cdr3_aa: CASRGGTRGIDTQYF

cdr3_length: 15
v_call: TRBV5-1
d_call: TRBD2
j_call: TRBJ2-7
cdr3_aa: CASSLELGSGNEQYF

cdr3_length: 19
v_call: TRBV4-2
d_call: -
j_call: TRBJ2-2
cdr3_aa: CASSQDQGAGSANTGELFF

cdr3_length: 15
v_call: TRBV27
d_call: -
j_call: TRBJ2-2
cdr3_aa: CASSFNKAVSGELFF

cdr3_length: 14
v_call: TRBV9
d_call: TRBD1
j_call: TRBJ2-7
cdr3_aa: CASSVEGQGVEQYF

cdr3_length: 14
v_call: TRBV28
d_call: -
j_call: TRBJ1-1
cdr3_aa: CASSLTVGRTEAFF

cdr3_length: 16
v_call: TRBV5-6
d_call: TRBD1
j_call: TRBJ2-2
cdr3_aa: CASSFLLTGSTGELFF

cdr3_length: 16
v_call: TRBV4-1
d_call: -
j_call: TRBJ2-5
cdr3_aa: CASSQGDGEVQETQYF